A single sample is the source of the 27 T cell receptor beta chains below, sequenced in a study of T-cell reconstitution after alpha-beta-depleted transplantation in children. For TCRbeta, the library was prepared with unique molecular identifiers. TCRdb used MiXCR to reprocess the PCR reads, holding one entry per CDR3 protein. Of approximately 800,000 distinct CDR3 sequences listed, approximately 15% are singletons. The source material was PBMCs, mostly from graft donor cells, sampled 360 days after TCRalphabeta/CD19-depleted stem cell transplant. The source is a male patient aged 5 to 17 who had a stem cell transplant for acute lymphoblastic leukemia, so the T cells may come from the graft donor.

This clonotype was counted ten times or more. The chain is built from TRBV15 and TRBJ2-3; D possibly corresponds to TRBD2 (6 bases). The CDR3 length is 16 residues. Germline V gives CDR1 LNHNV, CDR2 YYDKDF (reference sequence). With 1 base removed from V and 2 bases from J, the gap between germline ends came to 13 bases. This chain's CDR3 is CATSRVGRTLTDTQYF. The CDR3 region has the DNA TGTGCCACCAGCAGAGTCGGGAGAACTCTCACAGATACGCAGTATTTT.

The CDR3 loop reads CASSLGLAGVGYEQYF. Here the CDR3 DNA reads TGTGCCAGTAGCCTCGGACTAGCGGGAGTGGGGTACGAGCAGTACTTC. The gene calls are TRBV19 and TRBJ2-7; 13 bases map to TRBD2. This CDR3 contains 16 residues. Germline V lookup: CDR1 LNHDA, CDR2 SQIVND (reference sequence). Trimming took 6 bases from V and 4 from J; bases not matched to a gene: 9.

J is TRBJ2-4 and V is TRBV2, with 7 bases that match TRBD2. Trimming cost V 5 bases and J 7 bases; bases outside gene matches: 11. This CDR3 is 15 amino acids long. Per the germline V gene, CDR1 is SNHLY and CDR2 is FYNNEI. The CDR3 nucleotides are TGTGCCAGCAGTTACAGAGCGGGAACGCGGAACATTCAGTACTTC. Protein sequence: CASSYRAGTRNIQYF.

This clonotype was counted many times. The chain has TRBV2 and TRBJ2-5, with 12 positions matching TRBD2. V lost 5 bases and J lost 5; bases outside the gene matches: 6. The CDR3 is 15 amino acids. Germline V gene lookup returns CDR1 SNHLY and CDR2 FYNNEI. The CDR3 sequence: CASSLAGGPGETQYF. CDR3 nucleotide sequence: TGTGCCAGCAGTCTAGCGGGAGGGCCGGGGGAGACCCAGTACTTC.

The rearrangement links TRBV9 to TRBJ2-1; tentative D call: TRBD2 (5 bases). The germline gives CDR1 SGDLS, CDR2 YYNGEE. Trimming shortened V by 3 bases and J by 6 bases, and 13 bases separated the two germline ends. The CDR3 sequence is 14 residues long. The CDR3 coding sequence is TGTGCCAGCAGCGCCGTTGGACTGTTCAATGAGCAGTTCTTC. It specifies CASSAVGLFNEQFF.

The V and J genes are TRBV5-1 and TRBJ2-1; D is possibly TRBD2 (5 bases). The CDR3 runs 13 residues. Looked up from germline, CDR1 is SGHRS and CDR2 is YFSETQ. Trimming removed 3 bases at V and 10 bases at J, with 14 bases between. Written as DNA, the CDR3 is TGCGCCAGCAGCTCGGACTCCGTGGGGGAGCAGTTCTTC. As protein: CASSSDSVGEQFF.

The chain links TRBV24-1 to TRBJ2-1; maybe TRBD2 (6 bases). V lost 3 bases and J 4 bases, leaving 12 bases between the germline ends. The CDR3 totals 15 residues. The germline CDR1 and CDR2 sequences are KGHDR and SFDVKD. This chain's CDR3 is CATSDPRGEYNEQFF. CDR3 bases: TGTGCCACCAGTGATCCCCGCGGGGAATACAATGAGCAGTTCTTC.

J is TRBJ1-5 and V is TRBV12-3 or TRBV12-4; no definite D call. The germline V and J ends were trimmed by 3 bases and 12 bases, with 21 bases remaining between them. The CDR3 has 15 amino acids. The DNA for the CDR3 is TGTGCCAGCAGTTTCCGCCCGAGGCCCTATGAGGACCAGCATTTT. It is translated as CASSFRPRPYEDQHF.

As to this clonotype: Just one base apart from a much larger clone, this may be a read error. In DNA, the CDR3 is TGTGCCGGCAGCAGGGACATGACTTACGAGCAGTACTTC. This codes for CAGSRDMTYEQYF. This rearrangement joins TRBV7-9 to TRBJ2-7; D may be TRBD1 (6 bases). The germline V gene encodes CDR1 SEHNR and CDR2 FQNEAQ (reference sequence). The CDR3 is 13 amino acids.

The rearrangement uses TRBV7-9 and TRBJ2-5; 9 bases map to TRBD1. CDR1 SEHNR and CDR2 FQNEAQ come from the germline V gene (reference sequence). The CDR3 is 14 residues long. V was pared by 5 bases and J by 5 bases, with 6 bases of the junction left unmatched. The CDR3 bases are TGTGCCAGCAGCGACGGGACAGGGTGGGAGACCCAGTACTTC. It yields the protein CASSDGTGWETQYF.

J is TRBJ2-1 and V is TRBV4-1, with 9 bases identical to TRBD2. Per germline, CDR1 MGHRA and CDR2 YSYEKL. The junction had 6 bases not matched to a gene; V was cut back by 1 base and J by 8 bases. There are 15 residues in the CDR3. CDR3 DNA: TGCGCCAGCAGCCAAGCCCCGGCTAGCGGGGATGAGCAGTTCTTC. Residues: CASSQAPASGDEQFF.

The table lists this clonotype with a few counts. A read error may produce the germline difference seen at one junction end. The gene calls are TRBV20-1 and TRBJ2-1; TRBD1 aligns across 11 bases. The length of the CDR3 is 16 residues. Per germline, CDR1 DFQATT and CDR2 SNEGSKA (reference sequence). CDR3 bases: TGCTGTGCTAGAGAAGGGGGGACAGGGGGAATCAATGAGCAGTTCTTC. Encoded protein: CCAREGGTGGINEQFF.

This rearrangement joins TRBV29-1 to TRBJ1-6; TRBD1 agrees at 9 bases. This CDR3 region has 13 residues. Germline V gene sequence: CDR1 SQVTM, CDR2 ANQGSEA. The V and J ends lost 4 bases and 9 bases, in that order; junction bases with no gene match: 4. This chain's CDR3 is CSVGQGVGSPLHF. In DNA, the CDR3 is TGCAGCGTTGGACAGGGGGTGGGTTCACCCCTCCACTTT.

This rearrangement joins TRBV11-1 to TRBJ1-1; D gene unclear. The V and J ends lost 0 bases and 5 bases respectively, with 7 bases between them. Germline CDR1 and CDR2: SGHAT and FQDESV (reference sequence). This CDR3 has 13 residues. CDR3 bases: TGTGCCAGCAGCTTAGCGGGTCCGACTGAAGCTTTCTTT. It yields the protein CASSLAGPTEAFF.

This clonotype was observed a handful of times. J is TRBJ1-1 and V is TRBV29-1, with D possibly TRBD1 on 6 matching bases. V was cut by 0 bases and J by 5 bases, with 22 bases left in between. The CDR3 covers 17 residues. The germline CDR1 and CDR2 sequences are SQVTM and ANQGSEA. Here the CDR3 reads CSVEEVDIRGGRTEAFF. The DNA for the CDR3 is TGCAGCGTTGAAGAAGTGGACATCAGGGGCGGGAGAACTGAAGCTTTCTTT.

This clonotype came up a few times. The chain combines TRBV7-9 with TRBJ2-7, with 10 nucleotides matching TRBD2. The germline gives CDR1 SEHNR, CDR2 FQNEAQ (reference sequence). The CDR3 has 15 residues. V trimming: 5 bases; J trimming: 6 bases; junction bases outside the gene matches: 10. For the CDR3, the DNA is TGTGCCAGCAGCCCCAGCGGGAGGGCCACGTCCGAGCAGTACTTC. It specifies CASSPSGRATSEQYF.

This clonotype has at least ten counts. The chain uses TRBV7-9 and TRBJ2-7; 10 bases align to TRBD1. Germline values: CDR1 SEHNR, CDR2 FQNEAQ (reference sequence). Trimming took 7 bases from V and 5 from J; bases not matched to a gene: 14. The CDR3 loop spans 16 amino acids. CDR3 residues: CASTTERGQGPNEQYF. DNA of the CDR3: TGTGCCAGCACCACAGAACGGGGACAGGGGCCCAACGAGCAGTACTTC.

This sequence joins TRBV5-1 and TRBJ2-6; D possibly corresponds to TRBD1 (6 bases). The germline V gene encodes CDR1 SGHRS and CDR2 YFSETQ. This CDR3 spans 19 amino acids. V lost 1 base and J 0 bases, leaving 17 bases between the germline ends. The CDR3 is CASSLRDIPVSSGANVLTF. The CDR3, as DNA: TGCGCCAGCAGCTTGCGGGACATCCCTGTTAGCTCTGGGGCCAACGTCCTGACTTTC.

This clonotype was seen at least ten times. The V gene is TRBV7-8, the J gene TRBJ2-7, with D perhaps TRBD1 or TRBD2 (5 bases each). The CDR3 is 14 residues long. Trimming took off 2 bases at V and 3 bases at J, with 11 bases between the two ends. Germline lookup yields CDR1 SGHVS and CDR2 FQNEAQ. The CDR3: CASSLQGRIYEQYF. DNA of the CDR3: TGTGCCAGCAGCTTACAGGGACGTATCTACGAGCAGTACTTC.

This clonotype occurred a few times. The V and J genes are TRBV12-3 or TRBV12-4 and TRBJ2-7, with TRBD2 matching 10 bases. This CDR3 has 17 amino acids. Unmatched junction bases numbered 15, after V lost 6 bases and J lost 4 bases. The CDR3 here is CASSPKTAGLAAYEQYF. The CDR3 nucleotides read TGTGCCAGCAGCCCAAAAACCGCAGGACTAGCGGCTTACGAGCAGTACTTC.

The table lists this clonotype with a few counts. V and J are TRBV9 and TRBJ2-7; the D gene is possibly TRBD1 (6 bases). CDR1 and CDR2 from the germline V gene are SGDLS and YYNGEE. V was shortened by 4 bases and J by 2 bases, with 19 bases between the two germline ends. The CDR3 spans 16 residues. CDR3 nucleotide sequence: TGTGCCAGCAGCTTCGGGGCAGGGGTCGGAACCTACGAGCAGTACTTC. This translates into CASSFGAGVGTYEQYF. The full variable domain, completed using reference TRBV9 and TRBJ2-7, is DSGVTQTPKHLITATGQRVTLRCSPRSGDLSVYWYQQSLDQGLQFLIQYYNGEERAKGNILERFSAQQFPDLHSELNLSSLELGDSALYFCASSFGAGVGTYEQYFGPGTRLTVT.

This clonotype was observed a few times. The chain uses TRBV27 and TRBJ2-5; 9 bases agree with TRBD1. This CDR3 comprises 14 residues. With 3 bases clipped from V and 5 bases from J, the junction kept 4 bases outside the gene matches. Germline V gene data show CDR1 as MNHEY and CDR2 as SMNVEV (reference sequence). CDR3 coding DNA: TGTGCCAGCAGTTTCGACAGGGGGATTGAGACCCAGTACTTC. Protein product: CASSFDRGIETQYF.

The chain joins TRBV5-1 to TRBJ2-2; D is unclear. Germline values: CDR1 SGHRS, CDR2 YFSETQ. This CDR3 has 15 amino acids. Between the trimmed V and J ends, which lost 0 bases and 0 bases, there was a span of 6 bases. DNA for the CDR3: TGCGCCAGCAGCTTGGACTGGGCGAACACCGGGGAGCTGTTTTTT. Translated, it gives CASSLDWANTGELFF.

This clonotype occurred a few times. This rearrangement joins TRBV5-6 to TRBJ2-7, with a weak D call TRBD2 (5 bases). Germline CDR1 SGHDT, CDR2 YYEEEE. This CDR3 contains 14 residues. Deletions cut 1 base from V and 4 bases from J, with 12 bases between. The CDR3 nucleotides are TGTGCCAGCAGCTTGCGGGAAAAGGCGTACGAGCAGTACTTC. Translating gives CASSLREKAYEQYF.

In this sample, this clonotype turned up a few times. The chain joins TRBV14 to TRBJ2-7; the D gene could be TRBD1 or TRBD2 (6 bases each). The CDR3 covers 15 residues. Germline-derived CDR1 and CDR2 are SGHDN and FVKESK. Trimming cost V 1 base and J 4 bases, with 14 bases left between them. This CDR3 reads CASSQGRGRRYEQYF. The CDR3 nucleotides read TGTGCCAGCAGCCAAGGTCGGGGGCGCAGGTACGAGCAGTACTTC.

This chain joins TRBV9 and TRBJ2-1, with D perhaps assigned TRBD1 or TRBD2 (5 bases each). The V and J ends lost 0 bases and 5 bases respectively, with 15 bases between them. Germline assignment: CDR1 SGDLS and CDR2 YYNGEE. The CDR3 is made up of 16 amino acids. CDR3 bases: TGTGCCAGCAGCGTAGTTCCGGGACCCCAAAACAATGAGCAGTTCTTC. This translates into CASSVVPGPQNNEQFF.

This clonotype was counted only a few times. The chain is built from TRBV10-1 and TRBJ2-1; 10 nucleotides line up with TRBD2. This CDR3 has 14 residues. CDR1 is WNHNN, CDR2 SYGVQD, per germline (reference sequence). The J segment lost 10 bases and the V segment lost 5 bases, leaving 8 bases of the junction unmatched. DNA for the CDR3: TGCGCCAGCAGTTACGCTAGCGGGAGTCACGAGCAGTTCTTC. Its protein product is CASSYASGSHEQFF.